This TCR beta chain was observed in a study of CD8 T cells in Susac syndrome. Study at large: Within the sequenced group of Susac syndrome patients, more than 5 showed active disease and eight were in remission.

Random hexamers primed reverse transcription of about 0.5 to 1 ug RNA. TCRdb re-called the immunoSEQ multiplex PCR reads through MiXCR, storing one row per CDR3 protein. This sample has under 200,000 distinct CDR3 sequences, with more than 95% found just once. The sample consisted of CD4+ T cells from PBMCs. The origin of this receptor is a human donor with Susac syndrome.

The CDR3 sequence is CASSQVPGGPFEQFF. In DNA form, the CDR3 reads TGCGCCAGCAGCCAAGTGCCGGGAGGGCCGTTTGAGCAGTTCTTC. J is TRBJ2-1 and V is TRBV4-3, with 8 bases fitting TRBD2. V trimming: 1 base; J trimming: 9 bases; junction bases outside the gene matches: 8. Germline CDR1 LGHNA, CDR2 YSLEER. The CDR3 runs to 15 residues.